This T cell receptor beta chain was recovered during a study of T cells in Graves' hyperthyroidism and ophthalmopathy. On the study more broadly: Upon initial diagnosis and before any treatment, peripheral blood was collected. Study-wide results and caveats: Through a model of 13 V-J features, ophthalmopathy was separated from stable hyperthyroidism.

CDR1 and CDR2 (germline): KGHSH, LQKENI. The CDR3 runs to 13 residues. V lost 2 bases, J lost 8 bases, and 12 bases lay in between. Amplified TCR beta CDR3 regions derived from RNA transcripts. During a first-round RT-PCR of the TCR CDR3, the HTBI primer set was used. TCRdb re-called the multiplex PCR reads through MiXCR, storing one row per CDR3 protein. This sample has approximately 380,000 distinct CDR3 sequences; roughly 18% occur once, and the top ten carry 40% to 45%. At least 3 on the Clinical Activity Score was recorded for ophthalmopathy patients, who also had NOSPECS grade at least 4 and duration under 3 months. On the basis of clinical symptoms, serum thyroxine and TRAb, thyroid ultrasound and orbital computed tomography, diagnoses were made. This clonotype was counted at least ten times. Its antigen is as yet unknown.

This clonotype originated in a man aged 18 to 35 with Graves' ophthalmopathy. The sample was blood. The rearrangement joins TRBV18 to TRBJ1-2; D ambiguous. CDR3 region: CASSPDGGNGYTF. The DNA of the CDR3 is TGTGCCAGCTCACCAGATGGAGGTAACGGCTACACCTTC.